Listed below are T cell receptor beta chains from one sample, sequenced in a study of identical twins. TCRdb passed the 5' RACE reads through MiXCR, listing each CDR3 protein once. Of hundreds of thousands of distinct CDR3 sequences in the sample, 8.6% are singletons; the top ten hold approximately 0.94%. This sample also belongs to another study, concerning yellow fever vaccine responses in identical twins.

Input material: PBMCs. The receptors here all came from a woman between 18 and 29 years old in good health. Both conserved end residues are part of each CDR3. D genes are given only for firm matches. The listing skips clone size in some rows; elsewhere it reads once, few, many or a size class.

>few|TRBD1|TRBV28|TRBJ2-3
CASSSGTGLFADTQYF
TGTGCCAGCAGCTCCGGGACAGGGCTTTTCGCAGATACGCAGTATTTT
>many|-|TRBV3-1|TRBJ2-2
CASSQVFTGELFF
TGTGCCAGCAGCCAAGTATTTACCGGGGAGCTGTTTTTT
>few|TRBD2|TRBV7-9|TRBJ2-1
CASSLGAGFRNEQFF
TGTGCCAGCAGCTTAGGAGCGGGGTTTAGGAATGAGCAGTTCTTC
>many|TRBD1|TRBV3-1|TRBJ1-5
CASSHGQDAAPQHF
TGTGCCAGCAGCCATGGACAGGACGCAGCGCCCCAGCATTTT
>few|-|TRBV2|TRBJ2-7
CATLLSGLYEQYF
TGTGCCACACTATTATCGGGTCTGTACGAGCAGTACTTC
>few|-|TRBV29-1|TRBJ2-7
CSVADTNSYEQYF
TGCAGCGTTGCGGACACTAACTCCTACGAGCAGTACTTC
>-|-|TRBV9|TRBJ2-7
CASSGPVSGYEQYF
TGTGCCAGCAGCGGCCCGGTATCGGGCTACGAGCAGTACTTC
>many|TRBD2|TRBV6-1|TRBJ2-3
CASSRTSGGKNTQYF
TGTGCCAGCAGCCGGACTAGCGGGGGGAAAAATACGCAGTATTTT
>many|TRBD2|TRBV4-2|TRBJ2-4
CASSLSPVTSGRAVAKNIQYF
TGTGCCAGCAGCCTCTCCCCGGTTACTAGCGGGAGGGCCGTTGCCAAAAACATTCAGTACTTC
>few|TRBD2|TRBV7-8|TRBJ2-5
CASSLYVGLAGSMSETQYF
TGTGCCAGCAGCTTATACGTGGGACTAGCGGGATCCATGTCGGAGACCCAGTACTTC
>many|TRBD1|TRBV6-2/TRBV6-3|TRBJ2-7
CASSNTETGTSSYEQYF
TGTGCCAGCAGCAACACCGAGACAGGGACAAGCTCCTACGAGCAGTACTTC
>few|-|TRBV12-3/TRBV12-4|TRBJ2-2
CASSPQDSHPNTGELFF
TGTGCCAGCAGTCCCCAGGACAGTCATCCGAACACCGGGGAGCTGTTTTTT
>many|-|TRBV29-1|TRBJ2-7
CSVAYVSGPNYEQYF
TGCAGCGTTGCTTACGTGTCAGGACCCAACTACGAGCAGTACTTC
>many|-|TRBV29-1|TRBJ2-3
CSVVEENTDTQYF
TGCAGCGTTGTGGAGGAAAACACAGATACGCAGTATTTT
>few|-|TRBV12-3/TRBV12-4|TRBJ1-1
CASRGYRDFRPQAEAFF
TGTGCCAGCAGGGGATACCGGGACTTTAGGCCCCAGGCTGAAGCTTTCTTT
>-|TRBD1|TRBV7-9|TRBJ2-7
CASSWESGTGDYEQYF
TGTGCCAGCAGCTGGGAATCCGGGACAGGAGACTACGAGCAGTACTTC
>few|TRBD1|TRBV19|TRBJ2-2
CASILGGRTGELFF
TGTGCCAGTATTTTAGGGGGCCGCACCGGGGAGCTGTTTTTT
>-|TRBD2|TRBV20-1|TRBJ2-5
CSAETPGLAAPETQYF
TGCAGTGCAGAGACCCCGGGACTAGCGGCTCCAGAGACCCAGTACTTC
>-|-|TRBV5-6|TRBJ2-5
CASSWGTSKTQYF
TGTGCCAGCAGCTGGGGAACATCTAAGACCCAGTACTTC
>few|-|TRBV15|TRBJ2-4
CATSITGRAKNIQYF
TGTGCCACCAGCATTACAGGGAGGGCCAAAAACATTCAGTACTTC
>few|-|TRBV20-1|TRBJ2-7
CSARDFGSYEQYF
TGCAGTGCTAGAGATTTTGGATCCTACGAGCAGTACTTC
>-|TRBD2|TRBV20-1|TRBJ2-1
CSARDPLAGVHEQFF
TGCAGTGCTAGAGATCCACTAGCGGGAGTACATGAGCAGTTCTTC
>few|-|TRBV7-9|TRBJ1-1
CASSLGLTGGNTEAFF
TGTGCCAGCAGCTTAGGGTTGACGGGTGGGAACACTGAAGCTTTCTTT
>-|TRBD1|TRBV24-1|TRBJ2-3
CATGRQGADTQYF
TGTGCCACCGGCAGACAGGGGGCAGATACGCAGTATTTT
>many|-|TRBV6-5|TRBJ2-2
CASSYSTGAGELFF
TGTGCCAGCAGTTACTCGACGGGGGCCGGGGAGCTGTTTTTT
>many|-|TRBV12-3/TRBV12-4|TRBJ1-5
CASSLAGWGQPQHF
TGTGCCAGCAGTTTAGCCGGGTGGGGTCAGCCCCAGCATTTT
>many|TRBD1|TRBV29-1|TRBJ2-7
CSVRQGAYEQYF
TGCAGCGTGCGACAGGGGGCCTACGAGCAGTACTTC
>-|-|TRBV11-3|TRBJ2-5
CASSLGLGVQETQYF
TGTGCCAGCAGCTTAGGGCTCGGAGTCCAAGAGACCCAGTACTTC
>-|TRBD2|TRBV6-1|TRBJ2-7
CASSGGASEEQYF
TGTGCCAGCAGCGGGGGGGCCTCGGAAGAGCAGTACTTC
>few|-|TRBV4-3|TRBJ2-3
CASSQYRGGTDTQYF
TGCGCCAGCAGCCAGTACAGGGGAGGTACAGATACGCAGTATTTT
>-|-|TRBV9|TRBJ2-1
CASSITGRARTYNEQFF
TGTGCCAGCAGCATCACAGGGAGGGCCCGAACCTACAATGAGCAGTTCTTC
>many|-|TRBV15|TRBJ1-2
CATSSVRVLSSYTF
TGTGCCACCAGCAGTGTTAGGGTCCTTTCCTCCTACACCTTC
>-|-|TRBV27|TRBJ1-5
CASSPTGFGQPQHF
TGTGCCAGCAGTCCCACAGGGTTTGGGCAGCCCCAGCATTTT
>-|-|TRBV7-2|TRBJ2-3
CASSSQTGTDTQYF
TGTGCCAGCAGCTCGCAGACAGGCACAGATACGCAGTATTTT
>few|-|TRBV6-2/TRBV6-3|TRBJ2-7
CASRTGQYEQYF
TGTGCCAGCAGAACCGGACAGTACGAGCAGTACTTC
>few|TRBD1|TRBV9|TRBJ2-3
CASSVQDRVGSDTQYF
TGTGCCAGCAGCGTCCAGGACAGGGTGGGGTCAGATACGCAGTATTTT
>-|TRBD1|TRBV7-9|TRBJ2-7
CASSLRDRGPREQYF
TGTGCCAGCAGCCTCCGGGACAGGGGGCCGAGGGAGCAGTACTTC
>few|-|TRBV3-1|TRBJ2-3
CASSQDRKDFYPDTQYF
TGTGCCAGCAGCCAAGATCGGAAGGATTTTTACCCAGATACGCAGTATTTT
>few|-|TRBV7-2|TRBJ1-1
CASSLYQVAEAFF
TGTGCCAGCAGCTTATATCAAGTGGCTGAAGCTTTCTTT
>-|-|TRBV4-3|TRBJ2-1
CASSPNWESSYNEQFF
TGCGCCAGCAGCCCAAATTGGGAGAGCTCCTACAATGAGCAGTTCTTC
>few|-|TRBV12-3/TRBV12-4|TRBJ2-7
CASSTLGGVIYEQYF
TGTGCCAGCAGCACCCTCGGGGGCGTGATCTACGAGCAGTACTTC
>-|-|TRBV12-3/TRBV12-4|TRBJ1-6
CASSLGEGGNSPLHF
TGTGCCAGCAGTTTAGGAGAGGGAGGGAATTCACCCCTCCACTTT
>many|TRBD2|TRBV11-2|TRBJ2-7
CASSLDRGGEQYF
TGTGCCAGCAGCTTAGATCGGGGGGGCGAGCAGTACTTC